The T cell receptor (beta chain) under discussion was sequenced for a study of Ad26.COV2.S vaccination and SARS-CoV-2 variants. Study at large: Ad26.COV2.S was injected intramuscularly once or twice, 56 days apart. Study outcomes and limitations: Reports say spike-specific CD8+ and CD4+ T cell responses covered substantial breadth after vaccination. Analyses of TCR breadth and depth may have underestimated total T cell responses. Recipients of either vaccine or placebo displayed similar breadth of non-spike TCRs.

The treatment was: around 19 received Ad26.COV2.S at low or high dose, single or two shots; 5 received placebo; per-sample allocation not given. After the first vaccine or placebo injection, samples were drawn on day 63. This table comes from immunoSEQ multiplex PCR, and its TCRdb copy is limited to in-frame clones, with some not included. The repertoire holds 350,000 to 450,000 clones, about 89% seen once, with about 2% in the top ten. On this clone: Its antigen remains unknown.

This CDR3 is built from 15 residues. Germline lookup yields CDR1 SGHRS and CDR2 YFSETQ. V lost 1 base to trimming and J lost 5 bases, with 15 bases between them. The sample was peripheral blood, taken in a trial of Ad26.COV2.S vaccine versus placebo. This sequence joins TRBV5-1 and TRBJ2-5, with D perhaps assigned TRBD1 or TRBD2 (6 bases each). The clonotype comes from a person aged 18-65 years who received the Ad26.COV2.S COVID-19 vaccine or a placebo. This CDR3 is CASSLNLARGETQYF. CDR3 nucleotides: TGCGCCAGCAGCTTGAATCTAGCGAGGGGGGAGACCCAGTACTTC.